Listed below are T cell receptor beta chains from one sample, sequenced in a study of T cell responses to AZD1222 COVID-19 vaccine. TCRdb's copy holds only in-frame clones and misses some; the assay was immunoSEQ multiplex PCR. Altogether 150,000 to 200,000 clones are present, 94% being singletons, with the ten largest covering approximately 4.8%. The material was peripheral blood, obtained 28 days after the second AZD1222 dose. The receptors come from an adult who received the AZD1222 COVID-19 vaccine. CDR3s include the opening cysteine and the closing phenylalanine or tryptophan. D genes are given only for firm matches. Part of the rows lack a size; the others show once, few, many or a class for expanded clones.

d_gene,v_gene,j_gene,abundance,CDR3aa,CDR3nt
.,TRBV6-5,TRBJ1-2,.,CASNEGSNYGYTF,TGTGCCAGTAACGAAGGATCTAACTATGGCTACACCTTC
TRBD1,TRBV25-1,TRBJ2-7,.,CASRGDRSSYEQYF,TGTGCCAGCAGAGGGGACAGGTCGTCCTACGAGCAGTACTTC
.,TRBV2,TRBJ1-3,.,CASSDSGDTIYF,TGTGCCAGCAGTGACTCTGGGGACACCATATATTTT
.,TRBV28,TRBJ1-2,.,CASSLGAGLNYGYTF,TGTGCCAGCAGTTTAGGAGCAGGGTTAAACTATGGCTACACCTTC
TRBD2,TRBV2,TRBJ2-3,.,CATTISGMEDTQYF,TGTGCCACCACAATTAGCGGGATGGAAGATACGCAGTATTTT
TRBD2,TRBV5-1,TRBJ2-3,.,CASSLVLAGGYTQYF,TGCGCCAGCAGCTTGGTACTAGCGGGAGGGTATACGCAGTATTTT
.,TRBV2,TRBJ2-1,.,CASSEETVAYNEQFF,TGTGCCAGCAGTGAAGAGACAGTGGCCTACAATGAGCAGTTCTTC
.,TRBV7-9,TRBJ2-2,.,CASSRRPRQDNTGELFF,TGTGCCAGCAGCCGAAGACCTAGACAGGACAACACCGGGGAGCTGTTTTTT
.,TRBV28,TRBJ1-2,once,CASSPGAYGYTF,TGTGCCAGCAGCCCCGGGGCCTATGGCTACACCTTC
TRBD2,TRBV5-4,TRBJ2-7,.,CASSFYGLAEGYEQYF,TGTGCCAGCAGCTTTTACGGACTAGCAGAGGGCTACGAGCAGTACTTC
.,TRBV18,TRBJ1-5,once,CASSRLGQNNQPQHF,TGTGCCAGCTCACGACTTGGACAGAACAATCAGCCCCAGCATTTT
TRBD2,TRBV7-2,TRBJ2-2,.,CASSLGLAVNTGELFF,TGTGCCAGCAGCTTAGGACTAGCGGTGAACACCGGGGAGCTGTTTTTT
.,TRBV14,TRBJ2-1,.,CASKGKSSYNEQFF,TGTGCCAGCAAGGGCAAAAGCTCCTACAATGAGCAGTTCTTC
.,TRBV28,TRBJ2-2,.,CASSLGGQGLTGELFF,TGTGCCAGCAGTTTAGGGGGGCAGGGCTTGACCGGGGAGCTGTTTTTT
TRBD1,TRBV28,TRBJ2-7,.,CASSLGYGQAYEQYF,TGTGCCAGCAGTTTAGGATATGGACAGGCCTACGAGCAGTACTTC
.,TRBV2,TRBJ1-2,.,CASSAQGNYGYTF,TGTGCCAGCAGTGCACAGGGTAACTATGGCTACACCTTC
.,TRBV2,TRBJ1-6,.,CASSRQYPYNSPLHF,TGTGCCAGCAGTCGACAGTATCCCTATAATTCACCCCTCCACTTT
.,TRBV2,TRBJ2-5,.,CASSGARKETQYF,TGTGCCAGCAGTGGCGCCAGGAAAGAGACCCAGTACTTC
.,TRBV30,TRBJ1-2,.,CAWFPGPGGGYTF,TGTGCCTGGTTCCCGGGACCCGGGGGGGGCTACACCTTC
.,TRBV2,TRBJ1-1,.,CASSEGGGNTEAFF,TGTGCCAGCAGTGAAGGAGGGGGGAACACTGAAGCTTTCTTT